This is a list of T cell receptor beta chains from one sample in a study of shared clonotypes between healthy human individuals. Profiled with immunoSEQ multiplex PCR; TCRdb holds only in-frame clones, not every one. Seen here are over 2 million clones, 80% to 95% observed once, and the top ten hold roughly 0.34%. The sample comprised naive CD4+ T cells from PBMCs. These receptors all come from a man between 18 and 35 years old in good health. Some clones in this sample may be carry-over from other donors' samples. CDR3s include the opening cysteine and the closing phenylalanine or tryptophan. Fields, in order: clone size, V gene, CDR3 length, D gene, J gene, CDR3 DNA, CDR3 protein. D genes are given only for firm matches. Size is stated for part of the rows, as once, few or many counts, or as a class when the clone is expanded.

>-|TRBV7-8|13|-|TRBJ1-2
TGTGCCAGCAGCTTAGATCACGGCCGGGGCTACACCTTC
CASSLDHGRGYTF
>-|TRBV6-1|14|-|TRBJ1-5
TGTGCCAGCAGTGAGGGGATGTGGGGTCAGCCCCAGCATTTT
CASSEGMWGQPQHF
>-|TRBV14|13|-|TRBJ1-1
TGTGCCAGCAGCCTCCAAAGCGGGACTGAAGCTTTCTTT
CASSLQSGTEAFF
>-|TRBV29-1|13|TRBD1|TRBJ2-5
TGCAGCGTTGCTTTCGAGATGCAGGGGGCCCAGTACTTC
CSVAFEMQGAQYF
>-|TRBV2|12|-|TRBJ1-2
TGTGCCAACACGGCGCAGAACTATGGCTACACCTTC
CANTAQNYGYTF
>-|TRBV7-8|18|TRBD2|TRBJ2-3
TGTGCCAGCAGCTTGGGTATCCTAGCGGGAGGGGGCACAGATACGCAGTATTTT
CASSLGILAGGGTDTQYF
>few|TRBV27|12|-|TRBJ2-7
TGTGCCAGTCCTTTGGACCCTTACGAGCAGTACTTC
CASPLDPYEQYF
>-|TRBV28|15|-|TRBJ2-1
TGTGCCAGCAGTTTAGCGTCAGGGTATACGAATGAGCAGTTCTTC
CASSLASGYTNEQFF
>-|TRBV7-2|17|-|TRBJ2-7
TGTGCCAGCAGCTTAGTGTTCCCGGCGGCAGCCTTCTACGAGCAGTACTTC
CASSLVFPAAAFYEQYF
>-|TRBV18|17|TRBD2|TRBJ2-3
TGTGCCAGCTCACCGATCGGGACTAGTCGGGGCACAGATACGCAGTATTTT
CASSPIGTSRGTDTQYF
>-|TRBV5-1|14|-|TRBJ1-4
TGCGCCAGCAGCTTGGGGCCGTTTGATGAAAAACTGTTTTTT
CASSLGPFDEKLFF
>once|TRBV19|14|-|TRBJ1-2
TGTGCCAGTAGTATTGGTTGGCTGAGTCGTGGCTACACCTTC
CASSIGWLSRGYTF
>once|TRBV7-8|14|-|TRBJ2-1
TGTGCCAGCAGCTCGCGGGGCTCCTACAATGAGCAGTTCTTC
CASSSRGSYNEQFF
>-|TRBV6-5|15|-|TRBJ2-6
TGTGCCAGCAGACTACTTGTCTCTGGGGCCAACGTCCTGACTTTC
CASRLLVSGANVLTF
>-|TRBV28|18|-|TRBJ2-4
TGTGCCAGCACCGAAGGACCGGGACCGAAACTAGCCAAAAACATTCAGTACTTC
CASTEGPGPKLAKNIQYF
>-|TRBV5-1|17|-|TRBJ1-1
TGCGCCAGCAGCTTGGGGGTAGTGACAGGCTTGAACACTGAAGCTTTCTTT
CASSLGVVTGLNTEAFF
>-|TRBV5-1|14|TRBD1|TRBJ1-4
TGCGCCAGCAGACCTGGGACAGGGGTTGAAAAACTGTTTTTT
CASRPGTGVEKLFF
>-|TRBV28|15|TRBD1|TRBJ2-4
TGTGCCAGCAGTTTGGGCCGACAGGGATTGAACATTCAGTACTTC
CASSLGRQGLNIQYF
>-|TRBV5-8|14|-|TRBJ2-3
TGTGCCAGCAGCTTTCTACGAGGGCGAGATACGCAGTATTTT
CASSFLRGRDTQYF
>-|TRBV7-3|15|TRBD2|TRBJ2-7
TGTGCCAGCAGCTTAGCTCTAGCGGGACCCGGCGAGCAGTACTTC
CASSLALAGPGEQYF
>-|TRBV7-2|14|-|TRBJ1-5
TGTGCCAGCAGCTTACGGGCGGGGAATCAGCCCCAGCATTTT
CASSLRAGNQPQHF
>-|TRBV5-1|14|-|TRBJ2-2
TGCGCCAGCAGCTTCCGCGAAAACACCGGGGAGCTGTTTTTT
CASSFRENTGELFF
>-|TRBV11-2|14|TRBD1|TRBJ1-2
TGTGCCAGCAGCACGGGACAGATTAGCTATGGCTACACCTTC
CASSTGQISYGYTF
>-|TRBV5-1|14|-|TRBJ1-3
TGCGCCAGCAAACCCCGGAGCTCTGGAAACACCATATATTTT
CASKPRSSGNTIYF
>-|TRBV14|15|-|TRBJ1-1
TGTGCCAGCAGCCCCCCCCGCAGGGGTGACACTGAAGCTTTCTTT
CASSPPRRGDTEAFF
>-|TRBV6-1|15|-|TRBJ1-3
TGTGCCACCGACCCGGGTCGAAGCTCTGGAAACACCATATATTTT
CATDPGRSSGNTIYF
>-|TRBV28|14|TRBD1|TRBJ1-3
TGTGCCAGCAGTTTGACAGGGTCGGGCGACACCATATATTTT
CASSLTGSGDTIYF
>-|TRBV27|15|TRBD2|TRBJ2-3
TGTGCCAGCAGTTTAGGCGGGAGAAGCACAGATACGCAGTATTTT
CASSLGGRSTDTQYF
>-|TRBV7-9|15|TRBD2|TRBJ2-1
TGTGCCAGCAGCCGGGCGGGAGGTTCATACAATGAGCAGTTCTTC
CASSRAGGSYNEQFF
>once|TRBV28|15|TRBD1|TRBJ2-5
TGTGCCAGCAGTCTACAGGGGCCCCTACAAGAGACCCAGTACTTC
CASSLQGPLQETQYF
>-|TRBV2|16|TRBD2|TRBJ2-5
TGTGCCAGCAGGGGATATAGCGGGGGGAGCCAAGAGACCCAGTACTTC
CASRGYSGGSQETQYF